This T cell receptor (beta chain) was sequenced for a study of lymphopenia after photon versus proton radiotherapy. General study findings and limits: In patients who died, overall survival fell as post-nadir TCR diversity dropped more. Oligoclonal CD8+ Temra expansion after nadir drove photon patients' diversity drop. Better survival with proton therapy was suggested as possible, not demonstrated. Photon-treated patients lost naive T cells and TCR diversity; proton-treated stayed stable.

In the case of this clone: Its antigen is undetermined.

The V and J ends lost 4 bases and 1 base respectively, with 7 bases between them. The CDR3 runs 12 residues. Per germline, CDR1 GTSNPN and CDR2 SVGIG (reference sequence). Generated by immunoSEQ multiplex PCR, the TCRdb table keeps only in-frame clones and is missing some. Of approximately 47,000 clones listed, over 75% are singletons. The specimen comprised peripheral blood, sampled from a patient treated with photon-based radiotherapy. The clonotype was recovered from a man between 35 and 55 years old with gastric cancer. The chain is built from TRBV30 and TRBJ1-1; no clear D gene. CDR3 sequence: CAWTTGNTEAFF. The CDR3 region has the DNA TGTGCCTGGACGACGGGGAACACTGAAGCTTTCTTT.